These 29 T cell receptor beta chains were sequenced from one sample in a study of T cells after yellow fever vaccination. One entry per CDR3 protein, called by TCRdb with MiXCR from the 5' RACE reads. The table records about 300,000 distinct CDR3 sequences, 6.5% to 8.5% of them present only once. This sample comprised PBMCs, obtained about 41 days after the first yellow fever vaccination. The origin of the receptors is a man younger than 35 who received the YFV17D yellow fever vaccine.

This clonotype was seen repeatedly, ten times or more. The chain links TRBV7-3 to TRBJ1-1; maybe TRBD1 (5 bases). Trimming removed 5 bases at V and 4 bases at J, with 11 bases between. This CDR3 contains 13 residues. Germline CDR1 is SGHTA and CDR2 is FQGTGA. This CDR3 reads CASSPGGATEAFF. The CDR3 DNA reads as TGTGCCAGCAGCCCAGGAGGGGCCACTGAAGCTTTCTTT. Together with reference TRBV7-3 and TRBJ1-1, the CDR3 gives the full variable domain: GAGVSQTPSNKVTEKGKYVELRCDPISGHTALYWYRQSLGQGPEFLIYFQGTGAADDSGLPNDRFFAVRPEGSVSTLKIQRTERGDSAVYLCASSPGGATEAFFGQGTRLTVV.

This clonotype has ten or more counts. V is TRBV15 and J is TRBJ2-3; 8 nucleotides line up with TRBD1. CDR3 length: 15 residues. Per germline, CDR1 LNHNV and CDR2 YYDKDF (reference sequence). The V gene end was trimmed by 7 bases and the J gene end by 2 bases; junction bases not matched to a gene: 8. This chain's CDR3 is CATTRDRHYTDTQYF. CDR3 coding DNA: TGTGCCACCACCCGGGACAGGCACTACACAGATACGCAGTATTTT.

As concerns this clonotype: One end of the junction varies from germline; a read error may be responsible. In DNA form, the CDR3 reads TGTGCCAGCAGCTTGGGGGGGACAGGGGGAAGAACTGAAGCTCTCTTT. It codes for CASSLGGTGGRTEALF. The V call is TRBV5-6, the J call TRBJ1-1; 11 bases fit TRBD1. This CDR3 spans 16 amino acids. Germline CDR1 is SGHDT and CDR2 is YYEEEE.

This clonotype was found a few times. The chain has TRBV5-1 and TRBJ1-6, with D unresolved. Germline V CDR1 and CDR2: SGHRS, YFSETQ. The CDR3 has 15 amino acids. Trimming shortened V by 0 bases and J by 3 bases, and 7 bases separated the two germline ends. The CDR3 bases are TGCGCCAGCAGCTTGGATGGTGGCTATAATTCACCCCTCCACTTT. Translating gives CASSLDGGYNSPLHF.

This clonotype was counted once. Germline is not matched at one junction end, which may reflect a read error. The rearrangement joins TRBV13 to TRBJ2-1, with 11 bases that match TRBD2. This CDR3 has 18 residues. In germline, CDR1 is PRHDT, CDR2 FYEKMQ (reference sequence). The CDR3 reads CTSCFRLAGGHSYNEQFF. CDR3 coding DNA: TGTACCAGCTGTTTTAGGCTAGCGGGGGGTCACTCCTACAATGAGCAGTTCTTC.

This clonotype occurred many times. This sequence joins TRBV5-1 and TRBJ1-6, with no clear D. CDR3 length: 13 amino acids. Germline V CDR1 and CDR2: SGHRS, YFSETQ. Trimming stripped 3 bases from V and 3 bases from J, with 4 bases between. The CDR3 DNA sequence: TGCGCCAGCAGCTGGAGCTATAATTCACCCCTCCACTTT. This translates into CASSWSYNSPLHF.

The chain carries TRBV7-2 and TRBJ2-5; no clear D. This CDR3 region has 13 residues. Trimming took 1 base from V and 3 from J, leaving 6 bases between them. Looked up from germline, CDR1 is SGHTA and CDR2 is FQGNSA. The DNA of the CDR3 is TGTGCCAGCAGCTTAGTCCAAGAAGAGACCCAGTACTTC. Amino acids: CASSLVQEETQYF.

This CDR3 is CASSSGTGAETQYF. The CDR3 nucleotides are TGTGCCAGCAGCTCCGGGACAGGGGCCGAGACCCAGTACTTC. This rearrangement joins TRBV7-8 to TRBJ2-5; TRBD1 aligns across 10 bases. The V and J ends lost 4 bases and 5 bases, in that order; junction bases with no gene match: 4. Germline V gene data show CDR1 as SGHVS and CDR2 as FQNEAQ. The CDR3 sequence is 14 residues long.

V is TRBV20-1 and J is TRBJ2-7; D is unresolved. CDR3 length: 11 amino acids. The germline V gene encodes CDR1 DFQATT and CDR2 SNEGSKA (reference sequence). CDR3: CNPPQFYEQYV. CDR3 DNA sequence: TGCAACCCGCCTCAGTTCTACGAGCAGTACGTC.

The chain has TRBV6-2 or TRBV6-3 and TRBJ1-3; D gene uncertain. The V and J ends lost 6 bases and 5 bases respectively, with 8 bases between them. CDR1 is MNHEY and CDR2 is SVGEGT in the germline V gene. This CDR3 is 12 amino acids long. CDR3 loop: CASSDVRNTIYF. CDR3 bases: TGTGCCAGCAGCGACGTAAGAAACACCATATATTTT.

This chain connects TRBV6-5 to TRBJ2-7; the D is unclear. Trimming pared 2 bases from V and 6 bases from J, leaving 8 bases between. The CDR3 extends over 12 amino acids. CDR1 is MNHEY and CDR2 is SVGAGI in the germline V gene. In nucleotides, the CDR3 is TGTGCCAGCAGTTACGGGCTAGGCGAGCAGTACTTC. It specifies CASSYGLGEQYF.

This clonotype was seen at least ten times. The chain links TRBV5-1 to TRBJ1-6; no firm D call. CDR3 length: 16 residues. The V end was cut by 2 bases, the J end by 0 bases, with 9 bases between. Germline CDR1 is SGHRS and CDR2 is YFSETQ. CDR3 in amino acids: CASSFSGSSYNSPLHF. In DNA form, the CDR3 reads TGCGCCAGCAGCTTTTCGGGGAGCTCCTATAATTCACCCCTCCACTTT.

This sequence joins TRBV20-1 and TRBJ1-5; no clear D gene. Germline CDR1 is DFQATT and CDR2 is SNEGSKA (reference sequence). This CDR3 region has 13 residues. The V end lost 6 bases, the J end lost 4 bases, and 13 bases lay between the germline ends. The CDR3 DNA reads as TGCAGTGCAGATCCGGGCGTAAATCAGCCCCAGCATTTT. It encodes CSADPGVNQPQHF.

This clonotype has a handful of counts. The V and J genes are TRBV19 and TRBJ2-3; 7 nucleotides match TRBD2. This CDR3 spans 16 amino acids. J was trimmed by 0 bases and V by 9 bases; bases with no gene match: 12. The germline V gene has CDR1 LNHDA and CDR2 SQIVND (reference sequence). CDR3 DNA sequence: TGTGCCAGCGCCTCGGATAGCGGGTCTAGCACAGATACGCAGTATTTT. It translates to CASASDSGSSTDTQYF. Based on the CDR3 plus reference TRBV19 and TRBJ2-3, the full variable domain is DGGITQSPKYLFRKEGQNVTLSCEQNLNHDAMYWYRQDPGQGLRLIYYSQIVNDFQKGDIAEGYSVSREKKESFPLTVTSAQKNPTAFYLCASASDSGSSTDTQYFGPGTRLTVL.

The sample holds a few counts of this clonotype. The chain carries TRBV5-1 and TRBJ2-5; D is tentatively TRBD1 or TRBD2 (5 bases each). This CDR3 has 17 amino acids. The V gene lost 4 bases and the J gene lost 5 bases, with 24 bases spanning the gap. Germline V gene data show CDR1 as SGHRS and CDR2 as YFSETQ. For the CDR3, the DNA is TGCGCCAGCAGCCCTAGAACCGGGACCAAAGATCAGGAGACCCAGTACTTC. As protein: CASSPRTGTKDQETQYF. The complete variable domain, with remaining parts taken from reference TRBV5-1 and TRBJ2-5, reads KAGVTQTPRYLIKTRGQQVTLSCSPISGHRSVSWYQQTPGQGLQFLFEYFSETQRNKGNFPGRFSGRQFSNSRSEMNVSTLELGDSALYLCASSPRTGTKDQETQYFGPGTRLLVL.

The CDR3 DNA reads TGTGCCAGCAGAGGAGCGGAGGACACCGATCAGCCCCAGCATTTT. Amino acids: CASRGAEDTDQPQHF. This chain joins TRBV6-1 and TRBJ1-5; D is possibly TRBD1 (5 bases). The V gene's germline CDR1 is MNHNS and CDR2 SASEGT. V shed 6 bases and J shed 5 bases, with 17 bases lying between them. The CDR3 is 15 amino acids.

This clonotype was counted a few times. V gene TRBV5-4 combines with J gene TRBJ1-2; TRBD1 aligns across 8 bases. The CDR3 has 11 amino acids. Germline V gene sequence: CDR1 SGHNT, CDR2 YYREEE (reference sequence). With V trimmed by 1 base and J by 13 bases, 3 bases remained unmatched. The CDR3 spells CASSLQGQATF. The DNA for the CDR3 is TGTGCCAGCAGCTTGCAGGGACAGGCCACCTTC.

The chain links TRBV4-3 to TRBJ1-6, with 7 bases matching TRBD1. The junction had 6 bases not matched to a gene; V was cut back by 0 bases and J by 7 bases. The CDR3 has 16 residues. Germline-derived CDR1 and CDR2 are LGHNA and YSLEER. The CDR3 region is CASSQEVDRPNSPLHF. The CDR3 region has the DNA TGCGCCAGCAGCCAAGAAGTGGACAGGCCGAATTCACCCCTCCACTTT.

With respect to this clonotype: At one of its ends the junction is not consistent with the germline gene, which may arise from a read error. The V and J genes are TRBV20-1 and TRBJ1-2, with D perhaps TRBD1 (5 bases). From germline, CDR1 is DFQATT and CDR2 SNEGSKA (reference sequence). The CDR3 extends over 12 amino acids. The CDR3 protein is CSARVTVVGFTF. The CDR3 coding sequence is TGCAGTGCTAGGGTGACAGTAGTTGGCTTCACCTTC.

This clonotype was observed a few times. This chain joins TRBV6-1 and TRBJ2-7; the D is unclear. CDR3 size: 14 residues. Germline V lookup: CDR1 MNHNS, CDR2 SASEGT. V was trimmed by 6 bases and J by 4 bases, leaving 16 bases between them. The CDR3 sequence is CASSAGRFGYEQYF. Written as DNA, the CDR3 is TGTGCCAGCAGCGCCGGCAGGTTCGGATACGAGCAGTACTTC.

In its sample, this clonotype was seen a few times. The gene calls are TRBV7-9 and TRBJ1-2; D gene unclear. Germline lookup yields CDR1 SEHNR and CDR2 FQNEAQ (reference sequence). This CDR3 spans 14 amino acids. The V end was cut by 3 bases, the J end by 2 bases, with 10 bases between. The CDR3 is CASSFAETNYGYTF. CDR3 DNA sequence: TGTGCCAGCAGCTTTGCAGAGACAAACTATGGCTACACCTTC.

This clonotype was detected many times. The chain uses TRBV7-2 and TRBJ2-5; no reliable D call. This CDR3 region has 14 residues. V lost 3 bases and J 2 bases, leaving 10 bases between the germline ends. Germline V gene data show CDR1 as SGHTA and CDR2 as FQGNSA. The CDR3 nucleotides read TGTGCCAGCAGCTTGGGCGCCAGACAAGAGACCCAGTACTTC. This encodes CASSLGARQETQYF.

This clonotype was detected only a few times. This chain joins TRBV6-5 and TRBJ1-3, with 7 nucleotides matching TRBD1. The germline V gene has CDR1 MNHEY and CDR2 SVGAGI. Trimming took 0 bases from V and 0 from J; bases not matched to a gene: 5. The CDR3 covers 17 residues. The CDR3, as DNA: TGTGCCAGCAGTTACTCCGGACAGGCCAACTCTGGAAACACCATATATTTT. Its protein product is CASSYSGQANSGNTIYF.

This clonotype has a count of ten or more. A read error may account for a junction end that differs from germline. The genes are TRBV5-1 and TRBJ1-1; D uncertain. The V gene's germline CDR1 is SGHRS and CDR2 YFSETQ. The CDR3 loop spans 15 amino acids. The CDR3 here is CASSLDPAGLTKAFF. Here the CDR3 DNA reads TGCGCCAGCAGCTTGGATCCCGCTGGCCTCACTAAAGCTTTCTTT.

This clonotype was seen a handful of times. This chain connects TRBV5-1 to TRBJ2-3; 14 bases align to TRBD2. Trimming removed 3 bases from V and 14 bases from J; junction bases left unmatched: 8. The CDR3 has 14 residues. The germline gives CDR1 SGHRS, CDR2 YFSETQ. CDR3 residues: CASSYRLAGGPGYF. In DNA, the CDR3 is TGCGCCAGCAGCTACCGACTAGCGGGGGGGCCGGGGTATTTT.

This clonotype was recorded many times. V usage is TRBV4-3 and J usage is TRBJ1-6; maybe TRBD1 (6 bases). This CDR3 has 16 residues. The germline CDR1 and CDR2 sequences are LGHNA and YSLEER. The V and J ends lost 1 base and 5 bases respectively, with 12 bases between them. The DNA of the CDR3 is TGCGCCAGCAGCCAAGGGGGGACACAGCATAATTCACCCCTCCACTTT. It yields the protein CASSQGGTQHNSPLHF.

The table lists this clonotype with many counts. The chain joins TRBV20-1 to TRBJ1-6, with D hard to call. Trimming shortened V by 0 bases and J by 9 bases, and 9 bases separated the two germline ends. CDR1 is DFQATT and CDR2 is SNEGSKA in the germline V gene (reference sequence). The CDR3 spans 13 residues. The CDR3 DNA reads as TGCAGTGCTAGAGAGGTGGCGGGTTCACCCCTCCACTTT. Amino acids: CSAREVAGSPLHF.

This clonotype was counted only a few times. The chain has TRBV3-1 and TRBJ1-2; D remains unclear. The CDR3 is 13 amino acids. CDR1 and CDR2 from the germline V gene are LGHDT and YNNKEL (reference sequence). Trimming pared 2 bases from V and 7 bases from J, leaving 11 bases between. The CDR3 DNA is TGTGCCAGCAGCCAATACGGAGGGTCTGGCTACACCTTC. As protein: CASSQYGGSGYTF.

This chain connects TRBV10-3 to TRBJ1-1; D gene uncertain. The CDR3 extends over 13 amino acids. The V end was cut by 6 bases, the J end by 1 base, with 9 bases between. Germline-derived CDR1 and CDR2 are ENHRY and SYGVKD. The CDR3: CAISSDRNTEAFF. CDR3 bases: TGTGCCATCAGCTCGGATCGGAACACTGAAGCTTTCTTT.